Here is one TCR beta chain with its context. The CDR3 totals 14 residues. Germline assignment: CDR1 SEHNR and CDR2 FQNEAQ (reference sequence). V gave up 1 base and J gave up 6 bases, with 13 bases separating them. The source of the sample is a study of cytomegalovirus exposure and HLA in healthy donors. TCRdb's table, derived via immunoSEQ multiplex PCR, lists solely in-frame clones and lacks some. The profile shows fewer than 150,000 clones, about 88% of them singletons. The sequencing sample was made of PBMCs. This sequence was found in a young man in good health and CMV-seropositive. The chain joins TRBV7-9 to TRBJ2-7; the D gene is possibly TRBD2 (5 bases). This CDR3 reads CASSLEEGWVEQYF. CDR3 DNA sequence: TGTGCCAGCAGCTTAGAAGAGGGTTGGGTCGAGCAGTACTTC.